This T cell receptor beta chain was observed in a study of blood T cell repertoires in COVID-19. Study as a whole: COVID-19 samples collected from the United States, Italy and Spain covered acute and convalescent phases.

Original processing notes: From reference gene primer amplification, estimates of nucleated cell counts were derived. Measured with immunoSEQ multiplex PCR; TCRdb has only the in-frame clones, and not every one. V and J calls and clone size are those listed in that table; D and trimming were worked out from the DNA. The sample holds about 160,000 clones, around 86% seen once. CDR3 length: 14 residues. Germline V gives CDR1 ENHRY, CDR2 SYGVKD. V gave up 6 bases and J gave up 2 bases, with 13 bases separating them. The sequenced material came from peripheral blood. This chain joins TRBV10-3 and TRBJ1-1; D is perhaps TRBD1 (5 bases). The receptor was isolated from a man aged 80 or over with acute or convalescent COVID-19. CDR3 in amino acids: CAIRPPDSNTEAFF. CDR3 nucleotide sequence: TGTGCCATCAGACCCCCCGACAGCAACACTGAAGCTTTCTTT.